Presented here are 8 T cell receptor beta chains from one specimen sequenced in a study of T cell responses to AZD1222 COVID-19 vaccine. TCRdb keeps only in-frame clones here, not all; method: immunoSEQ multiplex PCR. The data hold roughly 150,000 clones, with roughly 92% observed a single time. The specimen was peripheral blood, collected on day 0 of AZD1222 vaccination. Receptors originate from an adult in good health.

The rearrangement joins TRBV18 to TRBJ2-7; 12 nucleotides match TRBD1. CDR1 and CDR2 (germline): KGHSH, LQKENI. V dropped 3 bases and J dropped 7; count of bases not matched to a gene: 4. CDR3 length equals 14 residues. The CDR3 region has the DNA TGTGCCAGCTCACCGGGACAGGGGGCGGGGGAGCAGTACTTC. This gives the protein CASSPGQGAGEQYF. Together with reference TRBV18 and TRBJ2-7, the CDR3 gives the full variable domain: NAGVMQNPRHLVRRRGQEARLRCSPMKGHSHVYWYRQLPEEGLKFMVYLQKENIIDESGMPKERFSAEFPKEGPSILRIQQVVRGDSAAYFCASSPGQGAGEQYFGPGTRLTVT.

The V and J genes are TRBV4-3 and TRBJ1-4; no reliable D call. Germline lookup yields CDR1 LGHNA and CDR2 YSLEER. Trimming took off 0 bases at V and 3 bases at J, with 11 bases between the two ends. The CDR3 has 16 residues. The CDR3 sequence: CASSQDLLGANEKLFF. CDR3 coding DNA: TGCGCCAGCAGCCAAGATCTCCTCGGGGCTAATGAAAAACTGTTTTTT.

CDR3 amino acids: CASNPGANVLTF. CDR3 nucleotide sequence: TGTGCCAGCAACCCTGGGGCCAACGTCCTGACTTTC. The chain recombines TRBV7-9 with TRBJ2-6; D is unclear. CDR3 size: 12 residues. Trimming stripped 7 bases from V and 2 bases from J, with 3 bases between. The V gene's germline CDR1 is SEHNR and CDR2 FQNEAQ (reference sequence). Full variable domain (outside the CDR3, taken from reference TRBV7-9 and TRBJ2-6): DTGVSQNPRHKITKRGQNVTFRCDPISEHNRLYWYRQTLGQGPEFLTYFQNEAQLEKSRLLSDRFSAERPKGSFSTLEIQRTEQGDSAMYLCASNPGANVLTFGAGSRLTVL.

This clone was seen once. The CDR3 bases are TGTGCCAGCAGCTTAGGGAAATCGGGTACGCAGTATTTT. The encoded protein is CASSLGKSGTQYF. V usage is TRBV11-3 and J usage is TRBJ2-3; D not certain. The CDR3 totals 13 residues. V was clipped by 1 base and J by 8 bases, with 10 bases between them. Per germline, CDR1 SGHNT and CDR2 YENEEA.

This chain connects TRBV9 to TRBJ1-2; tentatively, D is TRBD1 (6 bases). The CDR3 contains 13 residues. The germline CDR1 and CDR2 sequences are SGDLS and YYNGEE. Trimming removed 0 bases from V and 7 bases from J, with 10 bases in between. Here the CDR3 reads CASSVGGGSGYTF. The CDR3 bases are TGTGCCAGCAGCGTAGGAGGGGGATCTGGCTACACCTTC.

The chain is built from TRBV18 and TRBJ1-1, with D tentatively TRBD1 (5 bases). The CDR3 consists of 13 residues. The germline CDR1 and CDR2 sequences are KGHSH and LQKENI. V lost 3 bases and J 5 bases, leaving 10 bases between the germline ends. The chain's CDR3 is CASSPGQATEAFF. CDR3 nucleotides: TGTGCCAGCTCACCGGGGCAGGCTACTGAAGCTTTCTTT.

The chain carries TRBV5-1 and TRBJ2-5; 8 bases match TRBD1. The CDR3 loop spans 15 amino acids. The germline V gene has CDR1 SGHRS and CDR2 YFSETQ. The V and J ends lost 0 bases and 5 bases, in that order; junction bases with no gene match: 6. CDR3 sequence: CASSLAGQGGETQYF. The DNA for the CDR3 is TGCGCCAGCAGCTTGGCCGGACAGGGTGGGGAGACCCAGTACTTC. Full variable domain (outside the CDR3, taken from reference TRBV5-1 and TRBJ2-5): KAGVTQTPRYLIKTRGQQVTLSCSPISGHRSVSWYQQTPGQGLQFLFEYFSETQRNKGNFPGRFSGRQFSNSRSEMNVSTLELGDSALYLCASSLAGQGGETQYFGPGTRLLVL.

V and J are TRBV19 and TRBJ1-1; TRBD1 aligns across 9 bases. J lost 5 bases, V lost 7 bases, and 8 bases had no gene match. In germline, CDR1 is LNHDA, CDR2 SQIVND (reference sequence). CDR3 length equals 14 residues. The CDR3 region is CASTRDRASTEAFF. Here the CDR3 DNA reads TGTGCCAGTACCAGGGACAGGGCTTCGACTGAAGCTTTCTTT.